This T cell receptor beta chain was sequenced for a study of immune evolution from preneoplasia to lung adenocarcinoma. General observations from the study: Normal lung had highest clonality; later lesions appeared denser, more diverse.

Clones were sequenced by immunoSEQ multiplex PCR, and TCRdb holds only the in-frame ones, with some missing. The top ten hold roughly 9.2% of the sample, which has some 6,200 clones, under 85% seen once. Trimming removed 3 bases from V and 10 bases from J, with 7 bases in between. The CDR3 length is 11 residues. Germline V lookup: CDR1 SGHNT, CDR2 YENEEA. To note about this clone: The target antigen is unknown.

Between about 2014 and 2018, patients underwent resection in Japan or China. This clonotype was obtained from a donor at least 70 years old with lung adenocarcinoma. The specimen was FFPE adjacent normal lung tissue. This chain joins TRBV11-3 and TRBJ2-1; no firm D call. The CDR3 nucleotides are TGTGCCAGCAGCTTTCAGGTGGAGCAGTTCTTC. Translating it yields CASSFQVEQFF. Using reference TRBV11-3 and TRBJ2-1 for the parts outside the CDR3, the full variable domain is EAGVVQSPRYKIIEKKQPVAFWCNPISGHNTLYWYLQNLGQGPELLIRYENEEAVDDSQLPKDRFSAERLKGVDSTLKIQPAELGDSAVYLCASSFQVEQFFGPGTRLTVL.